These T cell receptor beta chains were read from a single sample in a study of blood T cell repertoires in COVID-19. Sequencing was performed with immunoSEQ multiplex PCR; in TCRdb, only in-frame clones are kept and a portion is missing. The sample yields roughly 58,000 clones, about 75% seen once. Sequenced material: PBMCs or T cells enriched from blood (not recorded which). The source is a woman aged 60-75 years who had been exposed to COVID-19. The conserved cysteine and the conserved F or W are not part of the CDR3 here.

SVEGTGMNTEAF	TRBV29-1
ASSAYSNSPLH	TRBV19
ATSTPGGEQF	TRBV15
ASSLGEANTGELF	TRBV5-1
ASSPPGQGAMNTEAF	TRBV7-8
ASSGRGPGNQPQH	TRBV28
AWREGQGYGYT	TRBV30
ASSLEGTGLITEAF	TRBV5-1
ASSLRQGDGYT	TRBV5-6
ASSDRDRVTDTQY	TRBV6-1
ASSQGGRGRQTEAF	TRBV4-2
ASKTGSTDTQY	TRBV7-3
ASTLGTSSNEQF	TRBV2
ASSPITSGTALKY	TRBV14
ASSVGIESYEQY	TRBV9
ASIPGQIMNQPQH	TRBV6-5
ASSIVGTGIPEETQY	TRBV19
ARGDSPNNEQF	TRBV19
ASSISRGGGNQPQH	TRBV19
ASNSAGGGTDTQY	TRBV2
ASSASLGRVVNKGNEQF	TRBV9
ASTKGAGTGNTIY	TRBV28
ASSVEADYPYNEQF	TRBV9
ATRETGGSYNEQF	TRBV24-1
ASSQDPSTDTQY	TRBV4-1
ASSPSSAGNTIY	TRBV9
ASSWRGGSNMNTEAF	TRBV5-4
ASSTTGDDTQY	TRBV19
ASSQTGDNEQF	TRBV4-3
ASSLDPAGGYEQY	TRBV7-6
ASSHRLTGAF	TRBV12-3/TRBV12-4
ASSVAPGLDYGYT	TRBV9
AWLRGQAHYGYT	TRBV30
SAPSGYGYT	TRBV20-1
ASSQHATQRYGYT	TRBV14
ASSVAANQPQH	TRBV2
ASSLGGHGTDTQY	TRBV5-1
ASSYSYLDTQY	TRBV6-5
ASSLVLAGNTGELF	TRBV11-3
ASSSGQGARYEQY	TRBV27
ASGEILDGEAF	TRBV9
ASGVTGRETQY	TRBV9
ASSPRLAGGNNEQF	TRBV19
ASSGDRQDTEAF	TRBV9
ASSLALADTQY	TRBV5-1
ASSWRQGMGYT	TRBV28
ASSGQVFSGANVLT	TRBV28
ASSLPSAPGTGNGYT	TRBV5-4